This TCR beta chain was sequenced in a study of glioma-infiltrating T cells after dendritic cell vaccination. Study background: Autologous tumor lysate-pulsed dendritic cell vaccination was given between about 2003 and 2013.

General study points: Longer survival after dendritic cell vaccination followed higher pretreatment TIL content.

A note on this clone: What it binds is not known.

The CDR3 runs to 14 residues. Trimming removed 2 bases from V and 4 bases from J, with 11 bases in between. Per germline, CDR1 SNHLY and CDR2 FYNNEI. The time point denotes: after dendritic cell vaccination, including at tumor progression/relapse. Blood PBMC samples: pre-vaccination, two weeks post third vaccination, and at tumor progression. Here immunoSEQ multiplex PCR was the method, and the copy in TCRdb shows in-frame clones only, minus some. The sample comprises tens of thousands of clones, around 86% of which are singletons, and approximately 2% rests with the top ten. Sequencing was performed on blood, taken after dendritic cell vaccination. The chain joins TRBV2 to TRBJ1-2; D is uncertain. This receptor was obtained from a human donor with glioblastoma. The chain's CDR3 is CASSEWATVYGYTF. For the CDR3, the DNA is TGTGCCAGCAGTGAATGGGCGACGGTCTATGGCTACACCTTC.